This TCR beta chain was sequenced for a study of cytomegalovirus exposure and HLA in healthy donors. The CDR3 sequence is 11 residues long. Germline V gene lookup returns CDR1 GTSNPN and CDR2 SVGIG (reference sequence). V was cut by 3 bases and J by 0 bases, with 3 bases left in between. Study outcomes and limitations: There were a few CMV-associated chains whose specificity for CMV antigens was confirmed in vitro.

Details on this clone: The antigen is not known.

TCRdb's table, derived via immunoSEQ multiplex PCR, lists solely in-frame clones and lacks some. The sample has fewer than 200,000 clones, about 89% seen once. Sequences were obtained from PBMCs. This sequence joins TRBV30 and TRBJ2-7; no reliable D call. This TCR came from a man aged 25 to 40 in good health and CMV-seropositive. The CDR3 nucleotides read TGTGCCTGGAGGGGCTCCTACGAGCAGTACTTC. It is translated as CAWRGSYEQYF.